A selection of T cell receptor beta chains follows, all from one sample in a study of T cells in localized non-small cell lung cancer. Clones were sequenced by immunoSEQ multiplex PCR, and TCRdb holds only the in-frame ones, with some missing. The sample contains tens of thousands of clones, approximately 88% of which appear only once. The input for sequencing was PBMCs, taken before any cancer treatment. The receptors were sampled from a man between 40 and 75 years old with stage II lung adenocarcinoma. CDR3s include the opening cysteine and the closing phenylalanine or tryptophan. D genes are given only for firm matches. Expanded clones get a size class; other rows say once, few or many, or leave the size out.

>TRBV7-2|once|-|TRBJ1-5
TGTGCCAGCAGCTTAGTAACAGGGCGCCAGCCCCAGCATTTT
CASSLVTGRQPQHF
>TRBV4-1|-|TRBD1|TRBJ1-1
TGCGCCAGCAGCCAAGATCTGACGGGACAGGGAACTGAAGCTTTCTTT
CASSQDLTGQGTEAFF
>TRBV4-1|-|TRBD1|TRBJ2-5
TGCGCCAGCAGCCAAGACCCTCCGGGACAGGGAGGAGAGACCCAGTACTTC
CASSQDPPGQGGETQYF
>TRBV27|-|-|TRBJ1-5
TGTGCCAGCAGTTTATTCACGGATCAGCCCCAGCATTTT
CASSLFTDQPQHF
>TRBV10-3|-|-|TRBJ1-6
TGTGCCATCAGTGGAGGGGATAATTCACCCCTCCACTTT
CAISGGDNSPLHF
>TRBV6-1|-|TRBD1|TRBJ1-6
TGTGCCAGCAGTCTTGACAGGGGTGATTCACCCCTCCACTTT
CASSLDRGDSPLHF
>TRBV14|-|-|TRBJ1-4
TGTGCCAGCAGCCTCGTATTGGATGAAAAACTGTTTTTT
CASSLVLDEKLFF
>TRBV21-1|-|-|TRBJ2-6
TGTGCCAGCAGCCTTTGGGGGAGGGGACCCTCCTCTTCTGGGGCCAACGTCCTGACTTTC
CASSLWGRGPSSSGANVLTF
>TRBV6-6|-|-|TRBJ1-1
TGTGCCAGCAGTTATGGATTTGACACTGAAGCTTTCTTT
CASSYGFDTEAFF
>TRBV2|-|-|TRBJ2-1
TGTGCCAGCAGTGAGGGGGGTGTCGCGAACGGCAATGAGCAGTTCTTC
CASSEGGVANGNEQFF
>TRBV7-2|-|-|TRBJ2-7
TGTGCCAGCAGCTTAATTTCTAGCTCGTCCTACGAGCAGTACTTC
CASSLISSSSYEQYF
>TRBV5-1|once|TRBD2|TRBJ2-1
TGCGCCAGCAGGGTAGCGGGAGGGCTCTACAATGAGCAGTTCTTC
CASRVAGGLYNEQFF
>TRBV5-6|-|-|TRBJ2-5
TGTGCCAGCACCCTAGTTCAGTATGAGACCCAGTACTTC
CASTLVQYETQYF
>TRBV29-1|once|TRBD2|TRBJ2-3
TGCAGCGCAATAGCGGGAGGGACAGATACGCAGTATTTT
CSAIAGGTDTQYF
>TRBV5-4|-|TRBD2|TRBJ2-1
TGTGCCAGCACCCAGGTCCCCCAGGGCGGGGGGGCCAGGTATGGTGAGCAGTTCTTC
CASTQVPQGGGARYGEQFF
>TRBV2|-|-|TRBJ2-5
TGTGCCAGCAGTGAAGCCCAAGAGACCCAGTACTTC
CASSEAQETQYF
>TRBV14|-|-|TRBJ2-5
TGTGCCAGCAGCCGCAGGGTCCAGGGGTCCCAGTACTTC
CASSRRVQGSQYF
>TRBV7-2|-|-|TRBJ1-4
TGTGCCAGCAGCTTAGACTCGCCGGGAACGGATGAAAAACTGTTTTTT
CASSLDSPGTDEKLFF
>TRBV28|-|-|TRBJ1-1
TGTGCCAGCAGTTTTGGAGCAGCTTTCTTT
CASSFGAAFF
>TRBV7-9|few|TRBD1|TRBJ1-5
TGTGCCAGCAGCCGAGAGCCGGGACAGGGGGCTGAAAATCAGCCCCAGCATTTT
CASSREPGQGAENQPQHF
>TRBV6-5|-|TRBD2|TRBJ2-7
TGTGCCAGCAGTTACCCCCTAGCGGGAGTAGCCGAGCAGTACTTC
CASSYPLAGVAEQYF
>TRBV7-6|-|-|TRBJ2-1
TGTGCCAGCAGCTTAGGTTCGAGGGGGGCGCCTAATGAGCAGTTCTTC
CASSLGSRGAPNEQFF
>TRBV21-1|-|-|TRBJ2-5
TGTGCCAGCAGCAAAGTGAGCAGGGGCGCTTCAACAGAGACCCAGTACTTC
CASSKVSRGASTETQYF
>TRBV4-2|-|TRBD2|TRBJ2-1
TGTGCCAGCAGCCAGGGACTAGCGGGGGGGTCGAATGAGCAGTTCTTC
CASSQGLAGGSNEQFF
>TRBV27|-|-|TRBJ1-2
TGTGCCAGCAGTTTAATCTCTGACTATGGCTACACCTTC
CASSLISDYGYTF
>TRBV7-6|few|TRBD2|TRBJ2-1
TGTGCCAGCACCTTGGCGGGGGGGTACAATGAGCAGTTCTTC
CASTLAGGYNEQFF
>TRBV9|-|TRBD2|TRBJ2-3
TGTGCCAGCAGCATGACTAGCGGGGGGGATACGCAGTATTTT
CASSMTSGGDTQYF
>TRBV10-3|-|-|TRBJ2-5
TGTGCCATCATGGGACTTCAAGAGACCCAGTACTTC
CAIMGLQETQYF
>TRBV5-1|-|-|TRBJ2-5
TGCGCCAGCAGCAGCGAGGGACCCCCCGACGGGACCCAGTACTTC
CASSSEGPPDGTQYF
>TRBV30|-|-|TRBJ1-4
TGTGCCTGGAGTCCAGGGAGGGGTAATGAAAAACTGTTTTTT
CAWSPGRGNEKLFF
>TRBV18|-|-|TRBJ1-1
TGTGCCAGCTCACCAACGGGAAACACTGAAGCTTTCTTT
CASSPTGNTEAFF